This T cell receptor (beta chain) was identified in a study of cytomegalovirus exposure and HLA in healthy donors (dated by TCRdb to about 2017). In the study overall: The 670 or so repertoires of the first cohort and the roughly 120 validation repertoires were produced on the same platform, according to a later analysis. The aim of the study was to test whether cataloging public T cell receptors could identify signatures of past pathogen exposure. Besides the first cohort of under 700 subjects, a separate validation cohort made up of over 100 different subjects was used. The study combined high-throughput TCR immunosequencing, statistical association of individual TCRs with disease status, and machine learning to predict cytomegalovirus infection status.

The donors were included in the validation cohort of some 120 subjects, a group kept apart from the approximately 700-subject first cohort. Study-wide conclusions, independent of this receptor: In vitro tests confirmed that three of the cytomegalovirus-associated TCR beta chains recognize cytomegalovirus antigens. In both the original and validation cohorts, the classifier was reported to diagnose cytomegalovirus status with high specificity and sensitivity. A later analysis found that TCRs clustered in the first cohort also tended to co-occur in the approximately 120 validation repertoires, with more than 90% of cluster scores above 0. The study listed approximately 160 TCR beta chains as associated with cytomegalovirus. The authors suggested that the approach could potentially be generalized to other disease states and immunological phenotypes. While some public TCRs were present in many individuals, most TCR sequences turned up only very rarely across donors. A later analysis had no HLA typing for the validation cohort, so co-occurrence there was scored across all 110 or so repertoires.

Libraries were constructed by the immunoSEQ multiplex PCR assay. From the authors' description of their analysis: A statistical classification framework was built to diagnose cytomegalovirus status from the catalog of TCR beta chain sequences. TCRdb mirrors the immuneACCESS table, restricted to in-frame sequences. Some clones are absent from its copies; in checked studies, under half trace to an unresolved V gene, and the reason for the others is unknown. V and J calls and clone size come straight from that table; D and trimming were deduced from the DNA. Present in this sample are under 250,000 clones, approximately 87% of which were seen just once. The ten largest clones capture 2.6% of the sample. Concerning this clone itself: Which antigen it targets is not known. There are no base qualities to consult, and no much larger clone falls within one base.

V is pruned by 0 bases and J by 7 bases, leaving 2 bases of the junction without a gene match. CDR1 and CDR2 are read off the germline V gene (reference sequence) as LNHNV and YYDKDF. Reading from cysteine to phenylalanine, the CDR3 counts 14 amino acids. Here the CDR3 DNA is all that survives: 42 bases in frame from base 1. The chain couples TRBV15 to TRBJ1-2, with 10 junctional bases fitting TRBD1. The sample comprised PBMCs. The TCR originated in a man between 18 and 35 years old in good health and CMV-seronegative. This receptor carries the CDR3 CATSRDWTGGGYTF. The nucleotides read TGTGCCACCAGCAGAGATTGGACAGGGGGTGGCTACACCTTC.